What follows are 29 T cell receptor beta chains derived from one specimen sequenced in a study of cytomegalovirus exposure and HLA in healthy donors. Primers: 60 Vbeta forward and 13 Jbeta reverse. Clones were read by immunoSEQ multiplex PCR, and TCRdb kept only the in-frame ones, dropping some. This sample has about 150,000 clones, with more than 60% found just once. Sequencing was carried out using PBMCs. Receptors originate from a woman in her thirties or forties in good health and CMV-seronegative.

The rearrangement uses TRBV9 and TRBJ1-1, with TRBD1 matching 8 bases. The CDR3 spans 14 residues. The germline gives CDR1 SGDLS, CDR2 YYNGEE. Losses at the gene ends were 3 bases for V and 1 base for J; bases not matched to a gene: 2. The CDR3 protein is CASSAGTGNTEAFF. CDR3 DNA sequence: TGTGCCAGCAGCGCGGGGACAGGGAACACTGAAGCTTTCTTT. Variable domain in full (rest from reference TRBV9 and TRBJ1-1): DSGVTQTPKHLITATGQRVTLRCSPRSGDLSVYWYQQSLDQGLQFLIQYYNGEERAKGNILERFSAQQFPDLHSELNLSSLELGDSALYFCASSAGTGNTEAFFGQGTRLTVV.

The chain has TRBV28 and TRBJ1-1; tentative D call: TRBD1 (5 bases). CDR3 length: 16 amino acids. Germline loops: CDR1 MDHEN, CDR2 SYDVKM. V was trimmed by 7 bases and J by 5 bases, leaving 23 bases between them. Here the CDR3 reads CASTPHPGTLGTEAFF. The CDR3 DNA reads TGTGCCAGCACCCCGCACCCCGGGACTCTGGGAACTGAAGCTTTCTTT.

This clone came up once. This rearrangement joins TRBV5-1 to TRBJ1-4; 8 positions agree with TRBD1. Germline-derived CDR1 and CDR2 are SGHRS and YFSETQ. The CDR3 extends over 16 amino acids. With 3 bases clipped from V and 5 bases from J, the junction kept 9 bases outside the gene matches. The CDR3 DNA is TGCGCCAGCAGCTCAGATGGACAGGGAGGGAATGAAAAACTGTTTTTT. Its protein is CASSSDGQGGNEKLFF.

The sample holds one count of this clone. V and J are TRBV2 and TRBJ1-5; tentatively, D is TRBD1 (6 bases). Looked up from germline, CDR1 is SNHLY and CDR2 is FYNNEI. The CDR3 has 17 residues. V lost 5 bases and J lost 0, with 17 bases in between. The CDR3 nucleotides read TGTGCCAGCAGTTTTTCTACAGGGTTGGATAGCAATCAGCCCCAGCATTTT. It translates to CASSFSTGLDSNQPQHF.

The rearrangement uses TRBV5-1 and TRBJ2-1; TRBD1 agrees at 8 bases. Germline CDR1 reads SGHRS; CDR2 reads YFSETQ. V shed 0 bases, J shed 9 bases, and the junction held 8 bases outside the gene matches. The CDR3 contains 15 residues. The CDR3 region is CASSLDGTGMVEQFF. Here the CDR3 DNA reads TGCGCCAGCAGCTTGGATGGGACAGGCATGGTTGAGCAGTTCTTC.

The J gene is TRBJ1-1, the V gene TRBV6-5; tentative D call: TRBD1 (5 bases). The CDR3 extends over 14 amino acids. The ends were cut back, 2 bases at V and 4 bases at J, with 11 bases in the middle. The germline V gene encodes CDR1 MNHEY and CDR2 SVGAGI. DNA for the CDR3: TGTGCCAGCAGTTACGGGCACGGGGGCACTGAAGCTTTCTTT. Its translation is CASSYGHGGTEAFF.

The J gene is TRBJ2-7, the V gene TRBV5-4, with a tentative D call TRBD2 (7 bases). This CDR3 region has 17 residues. With 4 bases removed from V and 0 bases from J, the gap between germline ends came to 20 bases. Per germline, CDR1 SGHNT and CDR2 YYREEE (reference sequence). For the CDR3, the DNA is TGTGCCAGCAGCGGCGAGGGGGGGGAAGGCGGCTCCTACGAGCAGTACTTC. Its protein is CASSGEGGEGGSYEQYF.

The chain employs TRBV9 and TRBJ2-3, with 12 positions matching TRBD2. Per germline, CDR1 SGDLS and CDR2 YYNGEE. This CDR3 has 16 amino acids. J gave up 4 bases and V 0 bases, and 3 bases lay outside the gene matches. This chain's CDR3 is CASSVGASGGADTQYF. For the CDR3, the DNA is TGTGCCAGCAGCGTAGGGGCTAGCGGGGGGGCAGATACGCAGTATTTT.

V usage is TRBV6-5 and J usage is TRBJ2-1; D possibly corresponds to TRBD1 (6 bases). The CDR3 runs to 15 residues. The V end was cut by 0 bases, the J end by 5 bases, with 11 bases between. CDR1 MNHEY and CDR2 SVGAGI come from the germline V gene. Here the CDR3 reads CASSYSYRADNEQFF. CDR3 sequence (DNA): TGTGCCAGCAGTTACTCGTACAGGGCGGACAATGAGCAGTTCTTC.

V usage is TRBV29-1 and J usage is TRBJ2-7; D gene ambiguous. The germline gives CDR1 SQVTM, CDR2 ANQGSEA. The CDR3 is made up of 11 amino acids. The germline V and J ends were trimmed by 1 base and 3 bases, with 4 bases remaining between them. CDR3 loop: CSVEGSYEQYF. The DNA of the CDR3 is TGCAGCGTTGAAGGCAGCTACGAGCAGTACTTC.

This chain links TRBV10-3 with TRBJ2-7; 9 positions match TRBD2. This CDR3 region has 13 residues. In germline, CDR1 is ENHRY, CDR2 SYGVKD. V was clipped by 8 bases and J by 3 bases; unmatched bases: 5. In DNA, the CDR3 is TGTGCCATCCGGACTAGCGAGATCTACGAGCAGTACTTC. Translated, it gives CAIRTSEIYEQYF.

The chain's CDR3 is CASKGTSGVYNEQFF. The CDR3 bases are TGTGCCAGCAAAGGGACTAGCGGGGTTTACAATGAGCAGTTCTTC. The chain combines TRBV6-6 with TRBJ2-1; 13 bases are shared with TRBD2. This CDR3 is built from 15 residues. V shed 7 bases and J 4 bases; nucleotides not matched to a gene: 4. Per germline, CDR1 MNHNY and CDR2 SVGAGI (reference sequence).

This clone was observed a single time. The rearrangement uses TRBV25-1 and TRBJ2-7, with D possibly matching TRBD2 (5 bases). There are 14 residues in the CDR3. Germline lookup yields CDR1 MGHDK and CDR2 SYGVNS. Trimming cost V 7 bases and J 0 bases, with 13 bases left between them. The CDR3 spells CASTKGGLSYEQYF. The CDR3 DNA is TGTGCCAGCACCAAAGGAGGCCTCTCCTACGAGCAGTACTTC.

This clone was detected a few times. The J gene is TRBJ1-1, the V gene TRBV28; maybe TRBD1 (6 bases). The CDR3 spans 15 residues. From germline, CDR1 is MDHEN and CDR2 SYDVKM. Trimming removed 6 bases at V and 9 bases at J, with 23 bases between. Here the CDR3 reads CASSLGGPVRTKAFF. DNA of the CDR3: TGTGCCAGCAGCTTGGGGGGGCCCGTCAGAACCAAAGCTTTCTTT.

The chain employs TRBV27 and TRBJ1-4, with D possibly being TRBD1 (6 bases). V was clipped by 0 bases and J by 7 bases, with 18 bases between them. Germline CDR1 and CDR2: MNHEY and SMNVEV (reference sequence). This CDR3 is 17 amino acids long. The CDR3 nucleotides are TGTGCCAGCAGTTTATCGGCAGGGGACCATCTCAGTGAAAAACTGTTTTTT. Its protein is CASSLSAGDHLSEKLFF.

This chain connects TRBV7-9 to TRBJ1-4; D unclear. The CDR3 contains 15 residues. Between the trimmed V and J ends, which lost 1 base and 0 bases, there was a span of 6 bases. In germline, CDR1 is SEHNR, CDR2 FQNEAQ (reference sequence). Here the CDR3 DNA reads TGTGCCAGCAGCTTAGGGCCAACAACTAATGAAAAACTGTTTTTT. Translation gives CASSLGPTTNEKLFF.

The rearrangement uses TRBV5-1 and TRBJ1-2; a weak D match, TRBD1 (6 bases). Germline V gene sequence: CDR1 SGHRS, CDR2 YFSETQ. The V end lost 4 bases, the J end lost 6 bases, and 13 bases lay between the germline ends. CDR3 length equals 13 residues. CDR3 nucleotide sequence: TGCGCCAGCAGCCCGACAGGATTGGATGGCTACACCTTC. Translation gives CASSPTGLDGYTF.

This clone was seen more than once but under ten times. The rearrangement joins TRBV29-1 to TRBJ1-4; D uncertain. CDR1 SQVTM and CDR2 ANQGSEA come from the germline V gene. The CDR3 runs to 12 residues. V lost 6 bases and J lost 3, with 8 bases in between. In nucleotides, the CDR3 is TGCAGCGTGCAGGTTCCTAATGAAAAACTGTTTTTT. Translating it yields CSVQVPNEKLFF.

V gene TRBV27 combines with J gene TRBJ1-2, with D possibly matching TRBD1 (5 bases). V was shortened by 5 bases and J by 6 bases, with 10 bases between the two germline ends. From germline, CDR1 is MNHEY and CDR2 SMNVEV (reference sequence). The CDR3 spans 12 residues. This CDR3 reads CASSNRRDGYTF. The CDR3 bases are TGTGCCAGCAGTAATCGCAGGGATGGCTACACCTTC.

The V and J genes are TRBV5-1 and TRBJ2-1; weak D call: TRBD2 (5 bases). This CDR3 region has 13 residues. V lost 0 bases and J lost 6, with 7 bases in between. Germline V gene lookup returns CDR1 SGHRS and CDR2 YFSETQ. The CDR3 DNA follows: TGCGCCAGCAGCTTGGGAGGGAGCAATGAGCAGTTCTTC. It yields the protein CASSLGGSNEQFF.

J is TRBJ2-1 and V is TRBV4-1; TRBD2 aligns across 9 bases. CDR1 MGHRA and CDR2 YSYEKL come from the germline V gene. The CDR3 is made up of 20 amino acids. Unmatched junction bases numbered 18, after V lost 5 bases and J lost 1 base. This chain's CDR3 is CASSVRLAADPLRSYNEQFF. The CDR3 DNA sequence: TGCGCCAGCAGCGTCAGACTAGCGGCCGACCCGTTAAGATCCTACAATGAGCAGTTCTTC.

The chain links TRBV5-1 to TRBJ1-2; 8 bases are shared with TRBD1. The CDR3 is 13 amino acids. Germline lookup yields CDR1 SGHRS and CDR2 YFSETQ. The V segment lost 4 bases and the J segment 4 bases; nucleotides outside the gene matches: 3. CDR3 sequence: CASSNGQGYGYTF. CDR3 DNA: TGCGCCAGCAGCAATGGACAGGGCTATGGCTACACCTTC.

The V call is TRBV13, the J call TRBJ2-7, with D perhaps TRBD1 (5 bases). The CDR3 has 16 residues. Per the germline V gene, CDR1 is PRHDT and CDR2 is FYEKMQ (reference sequence). V dropped 4 bases and J dropped 0 bases, with 16 bases sitting between them. CDR3 coding DNA: TGTGCCAGCAGCTCCTGGGGCTTGGGCTACTCCTACGAGCAGTACTTC. Translation: CASSSWGLGYSYEQYF.

The chain combines TRBV7-2 with TRBJ1-5; D may be TRBD1 (5 bases). V was shortened by 1 base and J by 4 bases, with 11 bases between the two germline ends. The CDR3 runs 15 residues. Germline lookup yields CDR1 SGHTA and CDR2 FQGNSA. As DNA, the CDR3 is TGTGCCAGCAGCTTAGAACACAGGAGAAATCAGCCCCAGCATTTT. This gives the protein CASSLEHRRNQPQHF.

The chain has TRBV28 and TRBJ1-1, with a tentative D call TRBD1 (6 bases). This CDR3 is built from 14 residues. Trimming took off 5 bases at V and 4 bases at J, with 14 bases between the two ends. Germline V gene lookup returns CDR1 MDHEN and CDR2 SYDVKM. The CDR3 DNA reads TGTGCCAGCAGTGCCTACAGGGCCCGCACTGAAGCTTTCTTT. It yields the protein CASSAYRARTEAFF.

This chain connects TRBV6-4 to TRBJ1-1; D is ambiguous. This CDR3 region has 16 residues. The V end was cut by 1 base, the J end by 5 bases, with 17 bases between. Germline-derived CDR1 and CDR2 are MRHNA and SNTAGT. CDR3 sequence reads: CASSDLRRLPGTEAFF. CDR3 nucleotides: TGTGCCAGCAGTGACTTGCGACGCCTCCCGGGAACTGAAGCTTTCTTT.

The J gene is TRBJ2-1, the V gene TRBV28, with D uncertain. Trimming stripped 3 bases from V and 1 base from J, with 10 bases between. The CDR3 extends over 15 amino acids. Per the germline V gene, CDR1 is MDHEN and CDR2 is SYDVKM. The CDR3 sequence: CASSFRDISYNEQFF. CDR3 coding DNA: TGTGCCAGCAGTTTCCGAGACATATCCTACAATGAGCAGTTCTTC.

The CDR3 here is CAWDEQGRTALCSNQPQHF. The CDR3 region has the DNA TGTGCCTGGGACGAACAGGGTCGAACGGCACTGTGTAGCAATCAGCCCCAGCATTTT. The rearrangement uses TRBV30 and TRBJ1-5; D is possibly TRBD1 (6 bases). The CDR3 is 19 residues long. The germline V and J ends were trimmed by 5 bases and 0 bases, with 26 bases remaining between them. Germline loops: CDR1 GTSNPN, CDR2 SVGIG (reference sequence).

This sequence joins TRBV5-1 and TRBJ2-7, with 13 bases identical to TRBD2. Trimming cost V 2 bases and J 0 bases; bases outside gene matches: 5. Germline V gene sequence: CDR1 SGHRS, CDR2 YFSETQ. The CDR3 has 17 amino acids. Here the CDR3 DNA reads TGCGCCAGCAGCTTAACGACTAGCGGGGGGAGCTCCTACGAGCAGTACTTC. Residues: CASSLTTSGGSSYEQYF.